This T cell receptor beta chain was sequenced in a study of graft-versus-host responses after intestinal transplantation (dated by TCRdb to 2020 to 2023). Regarding the research as a whole: The transplants that recipients got were multivisceral, liver-intestinal, or isolated intestinal. Anti-thymocyte globulin induction was given to all recipients, followed by maintenance tacrolimus and steroids for about 3 years. Of the 20 to 30 intestinal transplant recipients enrolled in the cohort, one of whom was a retransplant, a few patients without pretransplant specimens were excluded. Samples from a few later patients were sequenced in-house on an Illumina MiSeq with MiXCR processing rather than by the commercial service. Alloreactive clones were identified by sequencing pre-transplant mixed lymphocyte reaction products and comparing them with unstimulated pre-transplant donor and recipient T cells. Graft-versus-host and host-versus-graft alloreactive T cell clones were tracked in the graft, circulation and bone marrow after intestinal transplantation using bulk TCR-beta CDR3 sequencing. A peak of at least 4% donor T cells among recipient peripheral blood mononuclear cells was the definition used for donor T cell macrochimerism.

What the study reported, not specific to this receptor: The conclusions were limited by the relatively low number and heterogeneity of the intestinal transplant patients. In patients with donor T cell macrochimerism, the allografts had high GvH to HvG T cell clonal ratios. GvH clones turned up in recipient bone marrow, with some appearing earlier in ileal mucosa or blood, a pattern consistent with an intestinal mucosal origin. Early after transplant, peak levels of circulating GvH clones were found to be associated with declines in HvG clones.

CDR1 and CDR2 are drawn from the germline V gene: SGHAT, FQNNGV. The CDR3 holds 11 amino acids from the cysteine to the phenylalanine. Solely the CDR3 DNA is kept, with 33 bases framed from the first base. Dithiothreitol, EDTA incubations and collagenase D digestion were used to isolate intraepithelial and lamina propria lymphocytes from graft specimens. Bulk TCR-beta sequencing was performed on serial intestinal graft biopsy specimens collected as late as 600 days after transplant. A remark on this clone: Its target antigen remains unknown. The junction differs from germline at one of its ends, possibly a read error.

Libraries came from the immunoSEQ multiplex PCR assay. For most patients, genomic DNA was subjected to high-throughput TCR-beta CDR3 sequencing by Adaptive Biotechnologies. The authors' analysis ran thus. TCR sequencing data were retrieved from Adaptive's ImmunoSEQ software for about 17 patients, whereas a few other patients were processed with MiXCR and VDJtools. CDR3 nucleotide sequences shared between donor and recipient were removed because their origin could not be assigned. To count as alloreactive, a clone needed at least 2-fold expansion over unstimulated cells and a minimum CFSE-low frequency of 0.002% (template counts) or 0.001% (read counts). Clones detected in sequenced pre-transplant spleen, lymph node, or MLR CFSE-low populations of the donor or recipient were defined as mappable. The cumulative frequency of alloreactive clones was calculated as a percentage of all sequences, weighted by copy number. The source is immuneACCESS, and TCRdb retained only in-frame sequences with V and J called. Part of the clones is not carried over; for the studies checked, unresolved V genes explain less than half of this, and the remainder is unexplained. The V and J calls and clone size are taken from that table; D and trimming were inferred from the DNA. In this sample the table shows 20,000 or so clones, about 80% of which occur a single time. Together, the top ten hold 3% to 3.5% of the sample.

The receptor chain draws on TRBV11-2 and TRBJ2-2; TRBD2 matches 8 bases in the middle. The starting material was ileum tissue, obtained 12 days after intestinal transplant. The clonotype originates from a human patient who received an intestinal transplant, so some T cells may come from the graft donor. Here is the DNA: TGTGCCAGCAGCTTCGGGGGGGGGCTGTTTTTT. This gives the protein CASSFGGGLFF.